The 2 T cell receptor beta chains listed next were all sequenced from one sample in a study of T cells in tuberculosis. Some clones are missing from TCRdb's copy, which holds only in-frame ones; the method was immunoSEQ multiplex PCR. The data contain roughly 24,000 clones, less than 98% of them singletons. The sample taken for sequencing was PBMCs. The receptor set was obtained from a donor aged 10-29 years with latent tuberculosis or without tuberculosis infection.

The chain recombines TRBV5-1 with TRBJ1-1; D perhaps matches TRBD1 (6 bases). The germline gives CDR1 SGHRS, CDR2 YFSETQ. The CDR3 runs 15 residues. The germline V and J ends were trimmed by 4 bases and 1 base, with 14 bases remaining between them. The CDR3 DNA follows: TGCGCCAGCAGCGCCCTACAGGGACGGAACACTGAAGCTTTCTTT. Translating gives CASSALQGRNTEAFF.

The CDR3 sequence: CASSVAQGADYNEQFF. The CDR3 DNA reads TGTGCCAGCAGCGTAGCTCAGGGGGCGGACTACAATGAGCAGTTCTTC. The rearrangement links TRBV9 to TRBJ2-1; 8 nucleotides align to TRBD1. Trimming took 0 bases from V and 3 from J; bases not matched to a gene: 5. There are 16 residues in the CDR3. Germline CDR1 is SGDLS and CDR2 is YYNGEE.